What follows describes a single T cell receptor beta chain. The antigen it binds to is not known. Qualities for individual bases were not recorded, and no much larger clone is one base off. Its CDR3 holds 14 amino acids, cysteine through phenylalanine. Here the CDR3 DNA is all that survives: 42 bases in frame from base 1. Between the V and J ends, shortened by 6 bases and 0 bases respectively, the junction contains 11 bases. According to the germline V gene (reference sequence), CDR1 reads MNHEY and CDR2 reads SMNVEV. Library preparation was by the immunoSEQ multiplex PCR assay. The table was pulled from immuneACCESS by TCRdb, which kept in-frame rearrangements only. Such tables lose some clones; where checked, under half of the loss comes from unresolved V genes, and the rest has no known cause. This sample has approximately 5,900 clones in its table, and 70% to 75% of those were observed once. Approximately 11% of the sample lies in the top ten.

The sample belongs to a study of chemoradiotherapy in HPV16-positive cancers (dated by TCRdb to between 2021 and 2023). For context, the study as a whole: Candidate HPV-specific T-cell clones and common TCR motifs were defined by functional T-cell assays performed on cells from two HPV16-positive patients. The study asked whether T-cell immunity against the HPV oncoproteins E6 and E7 changes during chemoradiotherapy and whether it affects survival. The candidate HPV-specific TCRs and motifs were subsequently tracked in TCR repertoires obtained from fewer than 95 patients with HPV-related cancers. General conclusions and limits of the study: Improved recurrence-free survival in HPV16-positive patients was associated with expansion of HPV-responsive T cells during chemoradiotherapy. Only a couple of HPV16-positive patients were used to derive the functional definition of HPV-specific T cells, and the survival association was reported for HPV16-positive patients. Expansion of candidate HPV-specific clones and E7-related TCR motifs was observed in the tumor microenvironment during treatment, whereas no such expansion was observed for non-HPV-specific T cells.

Because repertoires were sampled repeatedly during chemoradiotherapy, clonal expansion in the tumor microenvironment could be followed. Collection of the sample occurred from a patient who underwent chemoradiotherapy. The rearrangement joined TRBV27 to TRBJ1-2, with the D gene not clear enough to name. This receptor was obtained from a human donor with HPV-associated anogenital cancer. The nucleotide sequence reads TGTGCCAGCAGGCCGACGGTAGCTAACTATGGCTACACCTTC. Its product reads: CASRPTVANYGYTF.